The 22 T cell receptor beta chains presented below share a single source sample, sequenced in a study of CD8 T cells in ankylosing spondylitis. TCRdb fed the 5' RACE reads into MiXCR, producing one record per CDR3 protein. The repertoire consists of 290,000 or so distinct CDR3 sequences, with about a fifth occurring once and the leading ten covering about 4%. Sequencing used blood, either unsorted or a sorted T cell fraction (not recorded which). All receptors come from a female donor with ankylosing spondylitis or in good health (not recorded which).

The chain is built from TRBV7-6 and TRBJ2-6; D may be TRBD2 (6 bases). Germline V gives CDR1 SGHVS, CDR2 FNYEAQ. There are 20 residues in the CDR3. Trimming took off 4 bases at V and 4 bases at J, with 26 bases between the two ends. CDR3 bases: TGTGCCAGCAGCTCCCAAATCCTAGCGCTCCGTCCGTGGGGGGCCAACGTCCTGACTTTC. Amino acid sequence: CASSSQILALRPWGANVLTF.

The chain has TRBV20-1 and TRBJ2-4; unclear D gene. The CDR3 extends over 13 amino acids. V lost 6 bases and J lost 5, with 14 bases in between. CDR1 is DFQATT and CDR2 is SNEGSKA in the germline V gene (reference sequence). CDR3 loop: CSAKVDLENIQYF. The CDR3 nucleotides read TGCAGTGCAAAAGTGGATTTGGAAAACATTCAGTACTTC.

This clonotype has a handful of counts. The chain joins TRBV7-9 to TRBJ1-2, with TRBD1 identical over 11 bases. J was trimmed by 7 bases and V by 7 bases; bases with no gene match: 8. Germline V CDR1 and CDR2: SEHNR, FQNEAQ (reference sequence). This CDR3 comprises 14 residues. Here the CDR3 reads CASTSTGTGGGYTF. The CDR3 nucleotides are TGTGCCAGCACATCCACCGGGACAGGGGGTGGCTACACCTTC.

The table lists this clonotype with many counts. V usage is TRBV12-3 or TRBV12-4 and J usage is TRBJ1-2; unclear D gene. Between the trimmed V and J ends, which lost 5 bases and 6 bases, there was a span of 13 bases. The CDR3 is 13 residues long. The CDR3 is CASSIRQSDGYTF. The CDR3 DNA reads as TGTGCCAGCAGTATACGTCAGTCCGATGGCTACACCTTC.

This clonotype was detected only a few times. This chain connects TRBV12-3 or TRBV12-4 to TRBJ1-2; 9 nucleotides match TRBD1. V was clipped by 3 bases and J by 8 bases; unmatched bases: 7. The CDR3 consists of 14 residues. DNA for the CDR3: TGTGCCAGCAGTTTGGACAGGGGAGTAGGAGGCTACACCTTC. Translated, it gives CASSLDRGVGGYTF.

This clonotype appeared many times. The V and J genes are TRBV29-1 and TRBJ2-2; 7 nucleotides match TRBD1. CDR1 is SQVTM, CDR2 ANQGSEA, per germline. The CDR3 length is 14 residues. Losses at the gene ends were 6 bases for V and 5 bases for J; bases not matched to a gene: 9. The CDR3 bases are TGCAGCGTAGGTGGGACAGACCCTACCGGGGAGCTGTTTTTT. This translates into CSVGGTDPTGELFF.

This rearrangement joins TRBV18 to TRBJ2-5, with 8 bases fitting TRBD2. CDR1 and CDR2 (germline): KGHSH, LQKENI. The CDR3 contains 13 residues. J lost 5 bases, V lost 6 bases, and 5 bases had no gene match. CDR3 sequence: CASSPGLEETQYF. CDR3 nucleotides: TGTGCCAGCTCGCCGGGACTAGAGGAGACCCAGTACTTC.

This clonotype has ten or more counts. V is TRBV5-1 and J is TRBJ2-1, with a weak D call TRBD1 (6 bases). Looked up from germline, CDR1 is SGHRS and CDR2 is YFSETQ. The length of the CDR3 is 16 residues. The V and J ends lost 0 bases and 4 bases respectively, with 14 bases between them. This CDR3 reads CASSLAERGIYNEQFF. The CDR3 nucleotides read TGCGCCAGCAGCTTGGCCGAAAGGGGGATTTACAATGAGCAGTTCTTC. Together with reference TRBV5-1 and TRBJ2-1, the CDR3 gives the full variable domain: KAGVTQTPRYLIKTRGQQVTLSCSPISGHRSVSWYQQTPGQGLQFLFEYFSETQRNKGNFPGRFSGRQFSNSRSEMNVSTLELGDSALYLCASSLAERGIYNEQFFGPGTRLTVL.

A few counts support this clonotype. The V and J genes are TRBV12-3 or TRBV12-4 and TRBJ2-1; D unresolved. The ends were cut back, 3 bases at V and 8 bases at J, with 14 bases in the middle. The CDR3 runs to 14 residues. As DNA, the CDR3 is TGTGCCAGCAGTTTCGTCCGTGGATCCTATGAGCAGTTCTTC. Its translation: CASSFVRGSYEQFF.

This clonotype occurred a few times. The rearrangement links TRBV7-9 to TRBJ1-2; D call uncertain. The V end lost 1 base, the J end lost 4 bases, and 10 bases lay between the germline ends. This CDR3 comprises 14 residues. Germline-derived CDR1 and CDR2 are SEHNR and FQNEAQ (reference sequence). CDR3 nucleotide sequence: TGTGCCAGCAGCTTAGGGGAAAAAGGCTATGGCTACACCTTC. Residues: CASSLGEKGYGYTF.

This clonotype was counted only a few times. V gene TRBV20-1 combines with J gene TRBJ2-1; 10 bases are a match to TRBD2. Germline V CDR1 and CDR2: DFQATT, SNEGSKA (reference sequence). The CDR3 spans 17 residues. Losses at the gene ends were 0 bases for V and 2 bases for J; bases not matched to a gene: 7. The CDR3 sequence is CSARDLLSGRAYNEQFF. The CDR3 DNA reads TGCAGTGCTAGAGATTTGTTAAGCGGGAGGGCCTACAATGAGCAGTTCTTC.

The V and J genes are TRBV7-2 and TRBJ2-1; 12 bases map to TRBD2. The CDR3 has 15 amino acids. With 2 bases clipped from V and 12 bases from J, the junction kept 8 bases outside the gene matches. Germline assignment: CDR1 SGHTA and CDR2 FQGNSA. The CDR3 DNA sequence: TGTGCCAGCAGCTTACTCTCTAGCGGGAGGGCAGCGCAGTTCTTC. This gives the protein CASSLLSSGRAAQFF.

Here the CDR3 reads CASSRTSGASTDTQYF. CDR3 in DNA: TGCGCCAGCAGTCGGACTAGCGGGGCTAGCACAGATACGCAGTATTTT. The chain has TRBV4-1 and TRBJ2-3; 12 nucleotides line up with TRBD2. The ends lost 6 bases at V and 0 bases at J; junction bases unmatched: 4. CDR3 size: 16 residues. Germline V gene lookup returns CDR1 MGHRA and CDR2 YSYEKL.

This clonotype was observed a few times. The chain couples TRBV20-1 to TRBJ1-1; TRBD1 might be the D (6 bases). The CDR3 covers 14 residues. Germline assignment: CDR1 DFQATT and CDR2 SNEGSKA (reference sequence). V was pared by 2 bases and J by 1 base, with 11 bases between. The DNA for the CDR3 is TGCAGTGCTAGAACCGGGACAACGAACACTGAAGCTTTCTTT. Amino acids: CSARTGTTNTEAFF.

This clonotype was observed at least ten times. The rearrangement uses TRBV25-1 and TRBJ2-5; 10 bases align to TRBD1. Germline V gives CDR1 MGHDK, CDR2 SYGVNS. J lost 7 bases, V lost 4 bases, and 6 bases had no gene match. This CDR3 is built from 14 residues. CDR3 nucleotides: TGTGCCAGCAGTGGGGACAGGGGTGTAGGGACCCAGTACTTC. Its protein product is CASSGDRGVGTQYF. The whole variable domain, remainder taken from reference TRBV25-1 and TRBJ2-5, is EADIYQTPRYLVIGTGKKITLECSQTMGHDKMYWYQQDPGMELHLIHYSYGVNSTEKGDLSSESTVSRIRTEHFPLTLESARPSHTSQYLCASSGDRGVGTQYFGPGTRLLVL.

The chain joins TRBV10-3 to TRBJ1-6, with D possibly TRBD1 on 6 matching bases. The CDR3 covers 16 residues. The V gene lost 0 bases and the J gene lost 1 base, with 7 bases spanning the gap. Germline V gene lookup returns CDR1 ENHRY and CDR2 SYGVKD. This chain's CDR3 is CAISESRGSYNSPLHF. The CDR3 nucleotides are TGTGCCATCAGTGAGTCGAGGGGGTCCTATAATTCACCCCTCCACTTT.

This clonotype came up a few times. V gene TRBV20-1 combines with J gene TRBJ1-4; D is ambiguous. CDR3 length: 12 amino acids. Germline-derived CDR1 and CDR2 are DFQATT and SNEGSKA (reference sequence). Trimming shortened V by 6 bases and J by 8 bases, and 13 bases separated the two germline ends. The CDR3, as DNA: TGCAGTGCCAACATCAGGAAAGAAAAACTGTTTTTT. Amino acids: CSANIRKEKLFF.

The genes are TRBV6-5 and TRBJ2-1; 9 bases match TRBD1. V gave up 4 bases and J gave up 8 bases; unmatched junction bases: 6. Germline loops: CDR1 MNHEY, CDR2 SVGAGI. There are 14 residues in the CDR3. CDR3 sequence: CASSSRTGDHEQFF. The DNA for the CDR3 is TGTGCCAGCAGTTCCCGGACAGGGGATCATGAGCAGTTCTTC.

In its sample, this clonotype was seen many times. This chain uses TRBV20-1 with TRBJ1-2; D not certain. The V gene lost 6 bases and the J gene lost 2 bases, with 10 bases spanning the gap. Germline V gene lookup returns CDR1 DFQATT and CDR2 SNEGSKA (reference sequence). The CDR3 runs to 12 residues. The CDR3 loop is CSARTENYGYTF. As DNA, the CDR3 is TGCAGTGCCAGGACTGAAAACTATGGCTACACCTTC.

The gene calls are TRBV6-5 and TRBJ1-6; the D is unclear. This CDR3 has 15 amino acids. Germline V gene sequence: CDR1 MNHEY, CDR2 SVGAGI. The V gene lost 3 bases and the J gene lost 7 bases, with 13 bases spanning the gap. CDR3 in amino acids: CASSYRGMQNSPLHF. The CDR3 DNA reads TGTGCCAGCAGTTATCGCGGGATGCAGAATTCACCCCTCCACTTT.

With respect to this clonotype: One base away lies a much larger clone, so this may be a sequencing read error. The chain is built from TRBV12-3 or TRBV12-4 and TRBJ1-5; 8 bases line up with TRBD1. This CDR3 spans 16 amino acids. This CDR3 is CASSLAQPGGNQPKHF. CDR3 nucleotides: TGTGCCAGCAGTTTAGCTCAGCCAGGGGGCAATCAGCCCAAGCATTTT.

The chain employs TRBV29-1 and TRBJ1-4; no definite D call. The germline V gene has CDR1 SQVTM and CDR2 ANQGSEA. V lost 4 bases and J lost 5, with 5 bases in between. CDR3 length: 11 amino acids. The CDR3 region has the DNA TGCAGCGTTGTGGTAAATGAAAAACTGTTTTTT. Its protein product is CSVVVNEKLFF.